Below, 22 T cell receptor beta chains from the same sample are listed, as sequenced in a study of blood T cell repertoires in COVID-19. TCRdb's table, derived via immunoSEQ multiplex PCR, lists solely in-frame clones and lacks some. The sample lists approximately 200,000 clones, approximately 81% occurring once. The sequenced material came from peripheral blood. The receptor source for this set is a person aged 70 to 79 with COVID-19, enrolled during active disease.

This clone appeared once. V and J are TRBV6-5 and TRBJ2-7; weak D call: TRBD1 (6 bases). The CDR3 runs to 16 residues. The germline V gene has CDR1 MNHEY and CDR2 SVGAGI. V lost 2 bases and J lost 2, with 16 bases in between. The CDR3 sequence: CASSYPDRPPPYEQYF. DNA of the CDR3: TGTGCCAGCAGTTACCCTGACAGGCCGCCCCCCTACGAGCAGTACTTC.

The gene calls are TRBV27 and TRBJ2-7, with D perhaps TRBD2 (6 bases). V lost 4 bases, J lost 3 bases, and 19 bases lay in between. The CDR3 spans 16 residues. Germline V gives CDR1 MNHEY, CDR2 SMNVEV (reference sequence). The CDR3 DNA is TGTGCCAGCAGTTCCCGCCAGAACCTAGCGAACTACGAGCAGTACTTC. Protein sequence: CASSSRQNLANYEQYF.

This clone was recorded once. The chain combines TRBV5-1 with TRBJ1-2, with D hard to call. V dropped 3 bases and J dropped 7 bases, with 22 bases sitting between them. The CDR3 runs to 16 residues. Germline-derived CDR1 and CDR2 are SGHRS and YFSETQ. The CDR3 sequence: CASSWAPGSQISGYTF. CDR3 coding DNA: TGCGCCAGCAGCTGGGCGCCAGGTTCGCAAATCTCTGGCTACACCTTC.

The chain couples TRBV5-5 to TRBJ2-2; TRBD2 aligns across 7 bases. Trimming removed 2 bases from V and 4 bases from J; junction bases left unmatched: 8. The V gene's germline CDR1 is SGHKS and CDR2 YYEKEE (reference sequence). The CDR3 loop spans 16 amino acids. CDR3 region: CASSFPTSRGTGELFF. The CDR3 DNA reads TGTGCCAGCAGCTTCCCGACTAGCCGTGGCACCGGGGAGCTGTTTTTT.

This chain joins TRBV29-1 and TRBJ2-7, with TRBD2 as a possible D gene (6 bases). V was trimmed by 5 bases and J by 0 bases, leaving 11 bases between them. The CDR3 is made up of 13 amino acids. Per germline, CDR1 SQVTM and CDR2 ANQGSEA. The CDR3 is CSVPGTHSYEQYF. The CDR3 DNA sequence: TGCAGCGTTCCTGGGACTCACTCCTACGAGCAGTACTTC.

V gene TRBV6-5 combines with J gene TRBJ1-3, with 7 bases aligning to TRBD1. The germline V gene encodes CDR1 MNHEY and CDR2 SVGAGI. J was trimmed by 1 base and V by 6 bases; bases with no gene match: 6. This CDR3 is built from 15 residues. CDR3 sequence reads: CASRMTGMSGNTIYF. DNA of the CDR3: TGTGCCAGCAGGATGACAGGGATGTCTGGAAACACCATATATTTT.

V usage is TRBV7-8 and J usage is TRBJ2-6; TRBD1 matches 12 bases. CDR1 and CDR2 (germline): SGHVS, FQNEAQ. The CDR3 spans 20 residues. After removal of 1 base from V and 3 bases from J, the junction contained 10 bases not matched to a gene. CDR3: CASSLGFKGQGARGANVLTF. DNA for the CDR3: TGTGCCAGCAGCTTAGGATTTAAGGGACAGGGGGCACGTGGGGCCAACGTCCTGACTTTC.

The genes are TRBV28 and TRBJ1-1; a possible D gene is TRBD1 (5 bases). V was pared by 7 bases and J by 3 bases, with 15 bases between. CDR1 and CDR2 (germline): MDHEN, SYDVKM. The CDR3 spans 14 residues. The CDR3 DNA follows: TGTGCCAGCAAGGGGCCTTTATGGTACACTGAAGCTTTCTTT. It is translated as CASKGPLWYTEAFF.

The rearrangement joins TRBV7-9 to TRBJ2-7; D perhaps matches TRBD1 (5 bases). The CDR3 runs to 16 residues. The germline V and J ends were trimmed by 6 bases and 0 bases, with 18 bases remaining between them. From germline, CDR1 is SEHNR and CDR2 FQNEAQ (reference sequence). CDR3: CASRPAAPQGSYEQYF. The CDR3 DNA sequence: TGTGCCAGCAGACCCGCCGCCCCCCAGGGCTCCTACGAGCAGTACTTC.

The chain links TRBV3-1 (or the pseudogene TRBV3-2) to TRBJ1-2; D is possibly TRBD1 (5 bases). The germline V gene encodes CDR1 LGHDT and CDR2 YNNKEL (reference sequence). Trimming removed 4 bases from V and 3 bases from J, with 12 bases in between. This CDR3 spans 14 amino acids. The CDR3 here is CASSPPAGHYGYTF. In nucleotides, the CDR3 is TGTGCCAGCAGCCCGCCGGCAGGGCACTATGGCTACACCTTC.

The chain links TRBV5-1 to TRBJ2-2, with D tentatively TRBD1 (6 bases). The germline gives CDR1 SGHRS, CDR2 YFSETQ. This CDR3 contains 17 residues. The V gene lost 0 bases and the J gene lost 0 bases, with 12 bases spanning the gap. CDR3 sequence (DNA): TGCGCCAGCAGCTTGGCTAGTTGGACAGCGAACACCGGGGAGCTGTTTTTT. Its translation: CASSLASWTANTGELFF.

The chain has TRBV7-9 and TRBJ2-7; maybe TRBD1 (7 bases). Germline V gene sequence: CDR1 SEHNR, CDR2 FQNEAQ (reference sequence). The CDR3 runs to 14 residues. V lost 7 bases and J 1 base, leaving 14 bases between the germline ends. The DNA of the CDR3 is TGTGCCAGCACCCATGCGGGACAGTCCTACGAGCAGTACTTC. Amino acids: CASTHAGQSYEQYF.

The chain uses TRBV5-1 and TRBJ2-1; the match to TRBD1 covers 9 bases. Germline values: CDR1 SGHRS, CDR2 YFSETQ. V lost 3 bases to trimming and J lost 8 bases; unmatched junction nucleotides: 9. The CDR3 sequence is 15 residues long. CDR3 bases: TGCGCCAGCAGCTACGACAGGGGGAATTCGTATGAGCAGTTCTTC. This encodes CASSYDRGNSYEQFF.

This rearrangement joins TRBV3-1 (or the pseudogene TRBV3-2) to TRBJ1-5, with TRBD1 matching over 7 bases. The CDR3 spans 15 residues. Germline V gene sequence: CDR1 LGHDT, CDR2 YNNKEL (reference sequence). V was clipped by 6 bases and J by 5 bases; unmatched bases: 10. CDR3 residues: CASSQSQTGYQPQHF. The DNA of the CDR3 is TGTGCCAGCAGTCAAAGCCAGACAGGGTATCAGCCCCAGCATTTT.

The chain is built from TRBV5-1 and TRBJ1-2, with D perhaps matching TRBD1 (6 bases). V lost 4 bases and J 9 bases, leaving 22 bases between the germline ends. The length of the CDR3 is 15 residues. Germline V gene sequence: CDR1 SGHRS, CDR2 YFSETQ. CDR3 DNA sequence: TGCGCCAGCAGCGGGGCATTGGACAGCCTCAGTAGCTACACCTTC. It encodes CASSGALDSLSSYTF.

This sequence joins TRBV19 and TRBJ2-6; a weak D match, TRBD2 (6 bases). Germline CDR1 reads LNHDA; CDR2 reads SQIVND (reference sequence). CDR3 size: 17 residues. V was trimmed by 6 bases and J by 0 bases, leaving 15 bases between them. CDR3 coding DNA: TGTGCCAGTAGCCCGGGACTGCTGAGCTCTGGGGCCAACGTCCTGACTTTC. This codes for CASSPGLLSSGANVLTF.

This clone showed up just once. CDR3 region: CASRQGDGQPQHF. The CDR3 bases are TGTGCCAGCAGGCAGGGGGATGGTCAGCCCCAGCATTTT. V is TRBV6-5 and J is TRBJ1-5; 7 bases agree with TRBD1. This CDR3 comprises 13 residues. Per germline, CDR1 MNHEY and CDR2 SVGAGI. V was pared by 6 bases and J by 6 bases, with 5 bases of the junction left unmatched.

The chain joins TRBV5-5 to TRBJ2-5; 10 bases are shared with TRBD1. The germline V gene has CDR1 SGHKS and CDR2 YYEKEE (reference sequence). The CDR3 covers 17 residues. With 0 bases clipped from V and 5 bases from J, the junction kept 10 bases outside the gene matches. The CDR3 sequence: CASSLEGETGGWETQYF. The CDR3 DNA sequence: TGTGCCAGCAGCTTGGAGGGTGAGACAGGGGGCTGGGAGACCCAGTACTTC. The whole variable domain, filled in from reference TRBV5-5 and TRBJ2-5, reads DAGVTQSPTHLIKTRGQQVTLRCSPISGHKSVSWYQQVLGQGPQFIFQYYEKEERGRGNFPDRFSARQFPNYSSELNVNALLLGDSALYLCASSLEGETGGWETQYFGPGTRLLVL.

The table lists this clone with a count of one. This specimen includes other DNA sequences encoding the same CDR3. The V and J genes are TRBV15 and TRBJ2-7, with D tentatively TRBD1 (6 bases). The CDR3 has 14 amino acids. Germline lookup yields CDR1 LNHNV and CDR2 YYDKDF (reference sequence). Between the trimmed V and J ends, which lost 0 bases and 1 base, there was a span of 7 bases. The DNA of the CDR3 is TGTGCCACCAGCAGAGATAGGGGGTCCTACGAGCAGTACTTC. Its translation is CATSRDRGSYEQYF.

The rearrangement joins TRBV3-1 (or the pseudogene TRBV3-2) to TRBJ2-7; possible D gene TRBD1, 5 bases. The ends were cut back, 5 bases at V and 4 bases at J, with 15 bases in the middle. CDR1 is LGHDT and CDR2 is YNNKEL in the germline V gene (reference sequence). The CDR3 sequence is 14 residues long. Here the CDR3 DNA reads TGTGCCAGCAGCGACGGTAAGGGGCTTTACGAGCAGTACTTC. Amino acids: CASSDGKGLYEQYF.

The chain carries TRBV24-1 and TRBJ2-6; 9 positions agree with TRBD1. Trimming cost V 4 bases and J 2 bases; bases outside gene matches: 8. The CDR3 has 18 residues. CDR1 and CDR2 (germline): KGHDR, SFDVKD. DNA of the CDR3: TGTGCCACCAGTGACTCCGGGACAGGGTTTGCTGGGGCCAACGTCCTGACTTTC. This gives the protein CATSDSGTGFAGANVLTF.

V usage is TRBV5-1 and J usage is TRBJ2-7; 7 positions agree with TRBD1. CDR1 is SGHRS, CDR2 YFSETQ, per germline. V lost 3 bases, J lost 3 bases, and 6 bases stayed unmatched. The CDR3 is 14 amino acids. The CDR3 region has the DNA TGCGCCAGCAGCTGGAGACAGGGTGACTACGAGCAGTACTTC. Its translation is CASSWRQGDYEQYF.